This T cell receptor (beta chain) was obtained from a study of blood T cell repertoires in COVID-19. This table comes from immunoSEQ multiplex PCR, and its TCRdb copy is limited to in-frame clones, with some not included. The table records about 130,000 clones, approximately 82% of them present only once. The germline V gene encodes CDR1 MNHEY and CDR2 SMNVEV (reference sequence). V was pared by 5 bases and J by 6 bases, with 10 bases of the junction left unmatched. This CDR3 comprises 17 residues. The TCR sequence derives from a man in his fifties or sixties who had recovered from COVID-19. The sequencing input was peripheral blood. This chain links TRBV27 with TRBJ2-3, with TRBD2 matching 14 bases. The CDR3 sequence: CASSPTRLAGGQDTQYF. The CDR3 DNA follows: TGTGCCAGCAGTCCCACCCGACTAGCGGGAGGGCAGGATACGCAGTATTTT.